A single sample is the source of the 29 T cell receptor beta chains below, sequenced in a study of cytomegalovirus exposure and HLA in healthy donors (dated by TCRdb to the late 2010s). The library was generated by the immunoSEQ multiplex PCR assay. For the multiplex PCR, a mixture combining 60 forward primers for TCR Vbeta segments and 13 reverse primers for TCR Jbeta segments was used. This immuneACCESS table, as held by TCRdb, lists in-frame sequences with V and J called but not all clones. Of the missing ones, under half trace to an unresolved V gene in checked studies; the others have no known cause. This sample has some 140,000 clones in its table, and approximately 61% of those were observed once. The top ten clonotypes cover approximately 1.7% of the sample. Material: PBMCs. The origin of the receptors is a human donor in good health.

The chain couples TRBV4-1 to TRBJ2-5; D gene unclear. This CDR3 comprises 13 residues. Trimming removed 2 bases at V and 5 bases at J, with 9 bases between. Germline values: CDR1 MGHRA, CDR2 YSYEKL. CDR3 protein: CASSQREVETQYF. Written as DNA, the CDR3 is TGCGCCAGCAGCCAACGAGAGGTCGAGACCCAGTACTTC.

V gene TRBV10-3 combines with J gene TRBJ2-7; 7 bases line up with TRBD1. CDR3 length: 14 amino acids. Trimming at V came to 6 bases and at J to 1 base, leaving 6 bases not matched to a gene. Germline V gene data show CDR1 as ENHRY and CDR2 as SYGVKD. CDR3 sequence: CAIRKGQPSYEQYF. The CDR3 DNA is TGTGCCATCAGGAAGGGACAGCCTTCCTACGAGCAGTACTTC.

This clone was detected only a few times. This chain connects TRBV7-8 to TRBJ2-7, with a weak D call TRBD2 (6 bases). Germline V lookup: CDR1 SGHVS, CDR2 FQNEAQ. CDR3 length: 17 amino acids. Between the trimmed V and J ends, which lost 2 bases and 0 bases, there was a span of 17 bases. This CDR3 is CASSLYILSGASYEQYF. The CDR3 region has the DNA TGTGCCAGCAGCTTATATATATTGTCGGGAGCCTCCTACGAGCAGTACTTC.

The chain is built from TRBV28 and TRBJ2-7; 12 nucleotides agree with TRBD2. From germline, CDR1 is MDHEN and CDR2 SYDVKM. The CDR3 has 18 residues. V shed 6 bases, J shed 2 bases, and the junction held 14 bases outside the gene matches. For the CDR3, the DNA is TGTGCCAGCAGCCCAACGAGGACTAGCGGGGAGGCAACCTACGAGCAGTACTTC. Protein sequence: CASSPTRTSGEATYEQYF.

The chain carries TRBV28 and TRBJ2-7, with a possible D match to TRBD1 (5 bases). CDR3 length equals 15 residues. Trimming left V 3 bases short and J 6 bases short, with 18 bases between. Germline CDR1 and CDR2: MDHEN and SYDVKM. The CDR3 sequence: CASSFGRQGVGEQYF. In DNA, the CDR3 is TGTGCCAGCAGTTTCGGACGGCAGGGTGTCGGCGAGCAGTACTTC.

The chain employs TRBV10-3 and TRBJ2-2; 12 positions match TRBD2. Germline V gene sequence: CDR1 ENHRY, CDR2 SYGVKD. CDR3 length equals 17 residues. After removal of 3 bases from V and 5 bases from J, the junction contained 7 bases not matched to a gene. The CDR3 DNA reads TGTGCCATCAGTGACCTGACTAGCGGGAGAGGTACCGGGGAGCTGTTTTTT. It encodes CAISDLTSGRGTGELFF.

CDR3 in DNA: TGCGCCAAAGCAGTGATCCGACAGGGACAGGGGTTTAATGAGCAGTTCTTC. It is translated as CAKAVIRQGQGFNEQFF. V is TRBV10-1 and J is TRBJ2-1, with 10 bases aligning to TRBD1. The germline gives CDR1 WNHNN, CDR2 SYGVQD (reference sequence). The CDR3 is 17 residues long. Unmatched junction bases numbered 19, after V lost 10 bases and J lost 7 bases.

This clone turned up a few times. The rearrangement uses TRBV7-3 and TRBJ2-7; 8 bases map to TRBD1. Trimming cost V 5 bases and J 4 bases; bases outside gene matches: 4. The CDR3 covers 13 residues. Germline CDR1 is SGHTA and CDR2 is FQGTGA. Written as DNA, the CDR3 is TGTGCCAGCAGCCTCGACAGGGGTTACGAGCAGTACTTC. This gives the protein CASSLDRGYEQYF.

This rearrangement joins TRBV7-9 to TRBJ2-5; 7 bases agree with TRBD2. This CDR3 region has 15 residues. V shed 7 bases and J 7 bases; nucleotides not matched to a gene: 15. Germline V gene data show CDR1 as SEHNR and CDR2 as FQNEAQ (reference sequence). CDR3: CASKLPEGSGGTQYF. The CDR3 nucleotides read TGTGCCAGCAAATTACCCGAAGGGTCGGGGGGGACCCAGTACTTC.

This sequence joins TRBV4-3 and TRBJ2-1, with D unclear. Trimming removed 2 bases at V and 10 bases at J, with 12 bases between. The length of the CDR3 is 13 residues. Per the germline V gene, CDR1 is LGHNA and CDR2 is YSLEER. The CDR3 DNA reads TGCGCCAGCAGCCAAAATGCCCCCGGGGAGCAGTTCTTC. Translated: CASSQNAPGEQFF.

V usage is TRBV6-1 and J usage is TRBJ1-3; D possibly corresponds to TRBD1 (5 bases). V was pared by 2 bases and J by 0 bases, with 11 bases between. There are 16 residues in the CDR3. The germline gives CDR1 MNHNS, CDR2 SASEGT. The CDR3, as DNA: TGTGCCAGCAGTGAAATACGGGGGGTCTCTGGAAACACCATATATTTT. Amino acids: CASSEIRGVSGNTIYF.

This rearrangement joins TRBV7-2 to TRBJ2-7; a weak D match, TRBD1 (6 bases). The V end was cut by 3 bases, the J end by 0 bases, with 12 bases between. CDR3 size: 15 residues. Germline V lookup: CDR1 SGHTA, CDR2 FQGNSA. As DNA, the CDR3 is TGTGCCAGCAGCTTGGGGCAGGGGATCTCCTACGAGCAGTACTTC. Its translation: CASSLGQGISYEQYF.

This chain joins TRBV5-1 and TRBJ1-4; 9 nucleotides align to TRBD1. Germline CDR1 reads SGHRS; CDR2 reads YFSETQ. J lost 6 bases, V lost 4 bases, and 7 bases had no gene match. The CDR3 length is 15 residues. The CDR3 DNA follows: TGCGCCAGCAGCCTAACAGGGGGCATTGATGAAAAACTGTTTTTT. Translated, it gives CASSLTGGIDEKLFF.

The chain joins TRBV4-1 to TRBJ2-7, with a possible D match to TRBD1 (6 bases). V dropped 0 bases and J dropped 0 bases, with 9 bases sitting between them. CDR3 size: 15 residues. The germline CDR1 and CDR2 sequences are MGHRA and YSYEKL. CDR3 in amino acids: CASSQDLGHSYEQYF. As DNA, the CDR3 is TGCGCCAGCAGCCAAGATTTGGGACACTCCTACGAGCAGTACTTC.

This clone was seen more than once but under ten times. The genes are TRBV29-1 and TRBJ2-3, with D possibly being TRBD1 (6 bases). CDR3 length: 13 residues. V was clipped by 5 bases and J by 8 bases, with 17 bases between them. Germline CDR1 is SQVTM and CDR2 is ANQGSEA. CDR3 residues: CSVLGHVAGTQYF. The CDR3 region has the DNA TGCAGCGTTTTGGGACACGTCGCGGGTACGCAGTATTTT.

This sequence joins TRBV27 and TRBJ2-2; 10 nucleotides align to TRBD2. The CDR3 covers 16 residues. Per germline, CDR1 MNHEY and CDR2 SMNVEV (reference sequence). V was pared by 7 bases and J by 3 bases, with 8 bases of the junction left unmatched. CDR3 bases: TGTGCCAGCACCCTAATAGCGGGAGGCGACACCGGGGAGCTGTTTTTT. It specifies CASTLIAGGDTGELFF.

This chain links TRBV7-9 with TRBJ1-1; 8 bases align to TRBD1. This CDR3 contains 15 residues. The germline gives CDR1 SEHNR, CDR2 FQNEAQ (reference sequence). Losses at the gene ends were 1 base for V and 1 base for J; bases not matched to a gene: 2. CDR3 in amino acids: CASSLVQGENTEAFF. CDR3 DNA sequence: TGTGCCAGCAGCTTAGTACAGGGGGAGAACACTGAAGCTTTCTTT.

This clone was observed once. This chain joins TRBV7-9 and TRBJ2-7; 8 nucleotides agree with TRBD2. The germline gives CDR1 SEHNR, CDR2 FQNEAQ (reference sequence). The CDR3 runs 17 residues. V gave up 0 bases and J gave up 1 base; unmatched junction bases: 8. The CDR3 spells CASSLAHGAGGSYEQYF. Written as DNA, the CDR3 is TGTGCCAGCAGCTTAGCGCACGGTGCGGGAGGATCCTACGAGCAGTACTTC.

The V and J genes are TRBV7-9 and TRBJ2-1; no clear D gene. Trimming removed 7 bases from V and 6 bases from J, with 13 bases in between. The length of the CDR3 is 13 residues. CDR1 and CDR2 from the germline V gene are SEHNR and FQNEAQ (reference sequence). The CDR3 loop reads CASTQDNRNEQFF. The CDR3 nucleotides read TGTGCCAGCACTCAAGACAATCGCAATGAGCAGTTCTTC.

The J gene is TRBJ2-7, the V gene TRBV7-9; D is perhaps TRBD2 (5 bases). The germline CDR1 and CDR2 sequences are SEHNR and FQNEAQ (reference sequence). V shed 4 bases and J shed 5 bases, with 6 bases lying between them. This CDR3 region has 11 residues. This CDR3 is CASSYGDEQYF. CDR3 in DNA: TGTGCCAGCAGCTACGGGGACGAGCAGTACTTC.

V and J are TRBV5-4 and TRBJ2-6; TRBD1 agrees at 9 bases. Germline CDR1 and CDR2: SGHNT and YYREEE (reference sequence). Unmatched junction bases numbered 9, after V lost 10 bases and J lost 1 base. CDR3 size: 16 residues. The CDR3 nucleotides are TGTGCCGGATTTGGGACAGGGAATTCTGGGGCCAACGTCCTGACTTTC. Residues: CAGFGTGNSGANVLTF.

The J gene is TRBJ2-3, the V gene TRBV5-4, with TRBD1 matching over 8 bases. Trimming at V came to 4 bases and at J to 2 bases, leaving 9 bases not matched to a gene. CDR3 length: 16 amino acids. Germline V gives CDR1 SGHNT, CDR2 YYREEE (reference sequence). CDR3: CASSPKTGAYTDTQYF. The CDR3 nucleotides are TGTGCCAGCAGCCCTAAGACAGGGGCTTACACAGATACGCAGTATTTT.

The chain links TRBV6-5 to TRBJ1-2; TRBD1 is a possible D gene (6 bases). The CDR3 has 14 residues. Germline CDR1 is MNHEY and CDR2 is SVGAGI. Deletions cut 5 bases from V and 4 bases from J, with 14 bases between. CDR3 DNA: TGTGCCAGCAGTCCTTACAGGGTTTCCTATGGCTACACCTTC. This sequence encodes CASSPYRVSYGYTF.

This clone has a single count. This chain connects TRBV11-3 to TRBJ2-1, with D tentatively TRBD1 (6 bases). The CDR3 is made up of 17 amino acids. Germline assignment: CDR1 SGHNT and CDR2 YENEEA. Trimming removed 1 base at V and 6 bases at J, with 19 bases between. For the CDR3, the DNA is TGTGCCAGCAGCTTAGCAGGGGTAATTGCCTCTCTCAATGAGCAGTTCTTC. Protein product: CASSLAGVIASLNEQFF.

The rearrangement joins TRBV27 to TRBJ1-1; TRBD1 agrees at 9 bases. This CDR3 contains 14 residues. From germline, CDR1 is MNHEY and CDR2 SMNVEV (reference sequence). The trim removed 10 bases at V and 5 bases at J, leaving 11 bases unmatched. The CDR3 bases are TGTGCCACCACCCCCGGGACAGGGTTTACTGAAGCTTTCTTT. It codes for CATTPGTGFTEAFF.

The chain combines TRBV18 with TRBJ2-5, with 11 bases identical to TRBD1. The J call may be incorrect, as the DNA end agrees better with TRBJ2-7. Germline V gives CDR1 KGHSH, CDR2 LQKENI. The CDR3 length is 14 residues. The CDR3 DNA sequence: TGTGCCAGCTCATCCCGGACAGGGGGCGGCGAGCAGTACTTC. It specifies CASSSRTGGGEQYF.

This clone has more than one count but fewer than ten. The genes are TRBV28 and TRBJ2-2; possible D gene TRBD2, 7 bases. Per the germline V gene, CDR1 is MDHEN and CDR2 is SYDVKM. This CDR3 is built from 17 residues. V dropped 6 bases and J dropped 4 bases, with 21 bases sitting between them. CDR3 region: CASRSNRVGGSTGELFF. In DNA, the CDR3 is TGTGCCAGCAGATCGAACAGGGTCGGCGGGAGCACCGGGGAGCTGTTTTTT.

There are a few counts of this clone. The chain is built from TRBV7-8 and TRBJ2-5; 9 bases line up with TRBD1. The CDR3 has 15 amino acids. CDR1 is SGHVS and CDR2 is FQNEAQ in the germline V gene. J gave up 4 bases and V 5 bases, and 8 bases lay outside the gene matches. DNA for the CDR3: TGTGCCAGCAGCCCGAGCACAGGGGGCCGAGAGACCCAGTACTTC. Residues: CASSPSTGGRETQYF.

This chain connects TRBV5-6 to TRBJ2-7; unclear D gene. Germline CDR1 SGHDT, CDR2 YYEEEE. The CDR3 length is 15 residues. The V gene lost 2 bases and the J gene lost 1 base, with 13 bases spanning the gap. CDR3 sequence (DNA): TGTGCCAGCAGCTTTTCACTAACATCGTCCTACGAGCAGTACTTC. Its protein is CASSFSLTSSYEQYF.